This record looks at one TCR beta chain sequence and its context. Its antigen is not known. 13 Jbeta primers and 60 Vbeta primers were used for the PCR. This table comes from immunoSEQ multiplex PCR, and its TCRdb copy is limited to in-frame clones, with some not included. The table records some 190,000 clones, 75% to 90% of them present only once. This CDR3 comprises 15 residues. The V end was cut by 5 bases, the J end by 3 bases, with 14 bases between. Germline assignment: CDR1 SEHNR and CDR2 FQNEAQ (reference sequence). The data originate from a study of cytomegalovirus exposure and HLA in healthy donors. Study-wide findings and caveats: Several V segments, TRBV6-2 and TRBV6-3 among them, could not be told apart and were dropped.

The gene calls are TRBV7-9 and TRBJ1-3; no reliable D call. Sequenced sample: PBMCs. The sequence came from a man aged 30-40 years in good health and CMV-seronegative. The CDR3 region is CASSTKRRLGNTIYF. CDR3 bases: TGTGCCAGCAGCACAAAACGAAGACTTGGAAACACCATATATTTT.